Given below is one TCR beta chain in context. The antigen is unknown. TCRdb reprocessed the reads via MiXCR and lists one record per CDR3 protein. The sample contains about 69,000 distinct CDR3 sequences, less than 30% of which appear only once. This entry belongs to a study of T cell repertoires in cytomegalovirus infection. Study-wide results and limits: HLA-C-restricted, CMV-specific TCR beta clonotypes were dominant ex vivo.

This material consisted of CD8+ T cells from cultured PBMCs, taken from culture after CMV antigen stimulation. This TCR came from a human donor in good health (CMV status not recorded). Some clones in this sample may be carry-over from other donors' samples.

CDR3 nucleotides: TGTGCCAGCAGTTTCTCTCCTACTCCAGGGTTTGCAGATACGCAGTATTTT. Residues: CASSFSPTPGFADTQYF. The chain joins TRBV27 to TRBJ2-3, with a possible D match to TRBD1 (5 bases). The V end was cut by 3 bases, the J end by 4 bases, with 20 bases between. CDR1 and CDR2 (germline): MNHEY, SMNVEV (reference sequence). The CDR3 runs to 17 residues.